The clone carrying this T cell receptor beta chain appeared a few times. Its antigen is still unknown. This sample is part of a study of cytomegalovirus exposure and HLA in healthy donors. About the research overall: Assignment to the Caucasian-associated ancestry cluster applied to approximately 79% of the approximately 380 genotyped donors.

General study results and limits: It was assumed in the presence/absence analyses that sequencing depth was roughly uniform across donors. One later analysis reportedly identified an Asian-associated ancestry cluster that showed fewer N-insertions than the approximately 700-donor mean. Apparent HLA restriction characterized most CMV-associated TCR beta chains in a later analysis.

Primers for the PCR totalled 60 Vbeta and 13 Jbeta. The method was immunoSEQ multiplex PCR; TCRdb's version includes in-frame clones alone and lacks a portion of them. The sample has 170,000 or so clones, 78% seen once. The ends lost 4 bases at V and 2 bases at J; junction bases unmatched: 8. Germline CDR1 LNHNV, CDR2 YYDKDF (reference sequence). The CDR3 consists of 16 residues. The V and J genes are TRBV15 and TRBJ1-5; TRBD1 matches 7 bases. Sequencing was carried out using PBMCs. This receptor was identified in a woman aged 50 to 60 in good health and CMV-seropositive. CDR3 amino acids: CATSTRQGLRNQPQHF. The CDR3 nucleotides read TGTGCCACCAGCACAAGACAGGGCCTCCGCAATCAGCCCCAGCATTTT.